The 24 T cell receptor beta chains reported below all come from one sample, sequenced in a study of vaccination effects on CD4 cells after COVID-19. The protocol was immunoSEQ multiplex PCR, while the TCRdb copy is restricted to in-frame clones and leaves out a portion. The table includes 55,000 to 65,000 clones, 81% detected once. These TCRs' antigens remain unknown. Using viral peptide pools, the ViraFEST assay grew out antigen-specific CD4+ T cells prior to sequencing. Culture proceeded for approximately nine days, and CD4+ T cells were then isolated. Sequencing was performed on CD4+ T cells from PBMCs cultured with HCoV-229E spike peptides, taken before COVID-19 vaccination. These receptors were taken from a human donor who received a COVID-19 vaccine.

The rearrangement links TRBV7-8 to TRBJ2-6; 10 nucleotides match TRBD1. The CDR3 contains 18 residues. V shed 2 bases and J 0 bases; nucleotides not matched to a gene: 4. Germline CDR1 SGHVS, CDR2 FQNEAQ. The CDR3 spells CASSLRDRGISGANVLTF. In nucleotides, the CDR3 is TGTGCCAGCAGCTTAAGGGACAGGGGAATCTCTGGGGCCAACGTCCTGACTTTC.

The rearrangement uses TRBV5-1 and TRBJ2-5; 8 nucleotides match TRBD1. V was clipped by 3 bases and J by 3 bases; unmatched bases: 4. The CDR3 consists of 14 residues. The V gene's germline CDR1 is SGHRS and CDR2 YFSETQ. The CDR3: CASSSAGGEETQYF. Written as DNA, the CDR3 is TGCGCCAGCAGCTCGGCAGGGGGCGAAGAGACCCAGTACTTC.

The chain has TRBV21-1 and TRBJ1-4; TRBD1, the table's D call, lacks a check against the DNA. TRBV21-1 counts as a pseudogene. The CDR3 has 17 residues. The CDR3 loop is CASNCWTGSPTNEKLFF. For the CDR3, the DNA is TGTGCCAGCAACTGTTGGACAGGTTCCCCAACTAATGAAAAACTGTTTTTT.

This clone showed up just a few times. The chain couples TRBV5-4 to TRBJ1-2; D is ambiguous. The V end was cut by 0 bases, the J end by 0 bases, with 9 bases between. This CDR3 is built from 15 residues. CDR1 and CDR2 (germline): SGHNT, YYREEE (reference sequence). The CDR3 nucleotides read TGTGCCAGCAGCTTGGGATCTCCCTCTAACTATGGCTACACCTTC. As protein: CASSLGSPSNYGYTF. Full variable domain (rest looked up from reference TRBV5-4 and TRBJ1-2): ETGVTQSPTHLIKTRGQQVTLRCSSQSGHNTVSWYQQALGQGPQFIFQYYREEENGRGNFPPRFSGLQFPNYSSELNVNALELDDSALYLCASSLGSPSNYGYTFGSGTRLTVV.

V gene TRBV5-4 combines with J gene TRBJ2-3, with 10 bases identical to TRBD2. Per the germline V gene, CDR1 is SGHNT and CDR2 is YYREEE (reference sequence). This CDR3 has 15 residues. With 4 bases clipped from V and 1 base from J, the junction kept 3 bases outside the gene matches. CDR3 protein: CASSVGTSGTDTQYF. CDR3 nucleotide sequence: TGTGCCAGCAGCGTAGGGACTAGCGGCACAGATACGCAGTATTTT.

Points on this clone: The same CDR3 also results from other DNA sequences found in this sample. The rearrangement joins TRBV12-3 or TRBV12-4 to TRBJ1-5; D gene unclear. The CDR3 is made up of 12 amino acids. V was trimmed by 3 bases and J by 5 bases, leaving 5 bases between them. The CDR3 DNA reads as TGTGCCAGCAGTTTGGGTTATCAGCCCCAGCATTTT. Its translation: CASSLGYQPQHF.

This clone was found a few times. The chain has TRBV3-1 (or the pseudogene TRBV3-2) and TRBJ1-1, with a possible D match to TRBD1 (6 bases). This CDR3 has 13 amino acids. CDR1 and CDR2 from the germline V gene are LGHDT and YNNKEL (reference sequence). Deletions cut 1 base from V and 8 bases from J, with 11 bases between. CDR3 sequence (DNA): TGTGCCAGCAGCCAAGGATGGACAGTAGAAGCTTTCTTT. Amino acid sequence: CASSQGWTVEAFF.

The chain carries TRBV11-3 and TRBJ2-3; tentatively, D is TRBD1 or TRBD2 (5 bases each). The CDR3 has 15 residues. Between the trimmed V and J ends, which lost 1 base and 0 bases, there was a span of 8 bases. From germline, CDR1 is SGHNT and CDR2 YENEEA. Here the CDR3 DNA reads TGTGCCAGCAGCTTAGTCGGGACCAGCACAGATACGCAGTATTTT. This codes for CASSLVGTSTDTQYF.

DNA for the CDR3: TGTGCCAGCAGCTCGGACGGAAGCTCCTACAATGAGCAGTTCTTC. Amino acids: CASSSDGSSYNEQFF. The chain couples TRBV5-4 to TRBJ2-1, with D unclear. Germline CDR1 reads SGHNT; CDR2 reads YYREEE (reference sequence). The CDR3 runs to 15 residues. Trimming took off 3 bases at V and 0 bases at J, with 10 bases between the two ends.

The chain carries TRBV25-1 and TRBJ2-3; D gene uncertain. The V gene lost 2 bases and the J gene lost 5 bases, with 14 bases spanning the gap. This CDR3 region has 15 residues. Germline CDR1 reads MGHDK; CDR2 reads SYGVNS. The CDR3 is CASSETSGPGDTQYF. In DNA form, the CDR3 reads TGTGCCAGCAGTGAAACGTCCGGTCCCGGAGATACGCAGTATTTT.

This clone came up once. The chain is built from TRBV25-1 and TRBJ1-1, with 9 bases that match TRBD1. Germline CDR1 reads MGHDK; CDR2 reads SYGVNS. J was trimmed by 5 bases and V by 8 bases; bases with no gene match: 3. This CDR3 spans 12 amino acids. The CDR3 bases are TGTGCCAGCGGAGGACAGGGGACTGAAGCTTTCTTT. Its protein is CASGGQGTEAFF.

The chain uses TRBV5-1 and TRBJ2-5; D could derive from TRBD1 or TRBD2 (5 bases each). The germline V gene has CDR1 SGHRS and CDR2 YFSETQ. The CDR3 length is 15 residues. Trimming pared 2 bases from V and 1 base from J, leaving 12 bases between. The CDR3: CASSFLGGPQETQYF. The CDR3 DNA reads TGCGCCAGCAGCTTCCTTGGGGGACCCCAAGAGACCCAGTACTTC.

The V gene is TRBV3-1 (or the pseudogene TRBV3-2), the J gene TRBJ1-5; TRBD1 matches at 7 bases. V lost 1 base to trimming and J lost 3 bases; unmatched junction nucleotides: 3. CDR1 LGHDT and CDR2 YNNKEL come from the germline V gene (reference sequence). This CDR3 has 15 amino acids. The CDR3 DNA sequence: TGTGCCAGCAGCCAAGCCGGACAGGCCAATCAGCCCCAGCATTTT. Its translation is CASSQAGQANQPQHF.

This sequence joins TRBV19 and TRBJ2-2, with a tentative D call TRBD2 (6 bases). From germline, CDR1 is LNHDA and CDR2 SQIVND (reference sequence). The CDR3 has 15 amino acids. V lost 6 bases to trimming and J lost 3 bases, with 14 bases between them. This chain's CDR3 is CASRDTGGHTGELFF. The CDR3 nucleotides read TGTGCCAGTAGGGACACCGGGGGTCACACCGGGGAGCTGTTTTTT. Full variable domain (rest looked up from reference TRBV19 and TRBJ2-2): DGGITQSPKYLFRKEGQNVTLSCEQNLNHDAMYWYRQDPGQGLRLIYYSQIVNDFQKGDIAEGYSVSREKKESFPLTVTSAQKNPTAFYLCASRDTGGHTGELFFGEGSRLTVL.

This rearrangement joins TRBV24-1 to TRBJ2-3; D unclear. The CDR3 runs to 14 residues. Germline lookup yields CDR1 KGHDR and CDR2 SFDVKD. The ends were cut back, 7 bases at V and 0 bases at J, with 10 bases in the middle. This chain's CDR3 is CATSGTRSTDTQYF. CDR3 DNA sequence: TGTGCCACCAGCGGTACGAGGAGCACAGATACGCAGTATTTT.

The chain uses TRBV4-1 and TRBJ1-1; TRBD1 might be the D (5 bases). Germline CDR1 and CDR2: MGHRA and YSYEKL. The V end was cut by 4 bases, the J end by 3 bases, with 9 bases between. The CDR3 is 13 amino acids. The CDR3: CASSRPGYTEAFF. CDR3 in DNA: TGCGCCAGCAGCCGGCCAGGGTACACTGAAGCTTTCTTT.

Details on this clone: One end of the junction is discordant with germline, which a read error may explain. The V and J genes are TRBV7-2 and TRBJ2-1; 8 nucleotides align to TRBD2. This CDR3 has 16 amino acids. Per the germline V gene, CDR1 is SGHTA and CDR2 is FQGNSA. CDR3 sequence reads: CASSLKGSGGYHEQFF. In DNA form, the CDR3 reads TGTGCCAGCAGCTTAAAGGGGAGCGGGGGCTACCATGAGCAGTTCTTC.

V gene TRBV24-1 combines with J gene TRBJ2-1; 7 bases line up with TRBD2. This CDR3 is 16 amino acids long. The V gene end was trimmed by 2 bases and the J gene end by 7 bases; junction bases not matched to a gene: 10. Looked up from germline, CDR1 is KGHDR and CDR2 is SFDVKD. The DNA of the CDR3 is TGTGCCACCAGTGATTGGGAGGGGACGCTGGTTAATGAGCAGTTCTTC. Protein: CATSDWEGTLVNEQFF.

This chain joins TRBV27 and TRBJ2-3; 9 bases are a match to TRBD1. Trimming removed 2 bases from V and 1 base from J; junction bases left unmatched: 7. Germline loops: CDR1 MNHEY, CDR2 SMNVEV (reference sequence). The length of the CDR3 is 17 residues. CDR3 in DNA: TGTGCCAGCAGTTTAGGATCACAGGGGGCGGGCACAGATACGCAGTATTTT. As protein: CASSLGSQGAGTDTQYF.

J is TRBJ2-7 and V is TRBV6-2 or TRBV6-3; 7 bases match TRBD2. The germline V gene encodes CDR1 MNHEY and CDR2 SVGEGT. The V segment lost 2 bases and the J segment 4 bases; nucleotides outside the gene matches: 5. The CDR3 has 14 residues. CDR3 loop: CASSYGTNPYEQYV. CDR3 bases: TGTGCCAGCAGTTACGGGACTAACCCTTACGAGCAGTACGTC.

The chain employs TRBV7-2 and TRBJ1-5; D is undetermined. The V end lost 4 bases, the J end lost 5 bases, and 9 bases lay between the germline ends. The CDR3 spans 13 residues. The germline CDR1 and CDR2 sequences are SGHTA and FQGNSA. Here the CDR3 reads CASSYRGDQPQHF. The CDR3 region has the DNA TGTGCCAGCAGCTATAGAGGAGATCAGCCCCAGCATTTT.

The rearrangement links TRBV4-3 to TRBJ2-2; D is unclear. Germline assignment: CDR1 LGHNA and CDR2 YSLEER. The CDR3 extends over 19 amino acids. With 8 bases removed from V and 4 bases from J, the gap between germline ends came to 29 bases. DNA for the CDR3: TGCGCCAGCGGCAAATTTGATGCGACTTGGGGTGGCGGCACCGGGGAGCTGTTTTTT. It codes for CASGKFDATWGGGTGELFF.

This chain links TRBV19 with TRBJ2-1; possible D gene TRBD2, 5 bases. V shed 5 bases and J shed 8 bases, with 22 bases lying between them. This CDR3 is 16 amino acids long. Germline CDR1 LNHDA, CDR2 SQIVND (reference sequence). The CDR3, as DNA: TGTGCCAGTAGTCGCACTCTGGCGGGCCATCGGGATGAGCAGTTCTTC. Translating it yields CASSRTLAGHRDEQFF. The full variable domain, rest sourced from reference TRBV19 and TRBJ2-1, is DGGITQSPKYLFRKEGQNVTLSCEQNLNHDAMYWYRQDPGQGLRLIYYSQIVNDFQKGDIAEGYSVSREKKESFPLTVTSAQKNPTAFYLCASSRTLAGHRDEQFFGPGTRLTVL.

Details on this clone: Other DNA sequences of this sample code for an identical CDR3. The chain combines TRBV5-1 with TRBJ2-3, with a weak D call TRBD1 (5 bases). Per germline, CDR1 SGHRS and CDR2 YFSETQ. V was shortened by 1 base and J by 0 bases, with 6 bases between the two germline ends. The CDR3 runs 14 residues. The CDR3 coding sequence is TGCGCCAGCAGCTTGACAGGTAGCACAGATACGCAGTATTTT. The encoded protein is CASSLTGSTDTQYF.